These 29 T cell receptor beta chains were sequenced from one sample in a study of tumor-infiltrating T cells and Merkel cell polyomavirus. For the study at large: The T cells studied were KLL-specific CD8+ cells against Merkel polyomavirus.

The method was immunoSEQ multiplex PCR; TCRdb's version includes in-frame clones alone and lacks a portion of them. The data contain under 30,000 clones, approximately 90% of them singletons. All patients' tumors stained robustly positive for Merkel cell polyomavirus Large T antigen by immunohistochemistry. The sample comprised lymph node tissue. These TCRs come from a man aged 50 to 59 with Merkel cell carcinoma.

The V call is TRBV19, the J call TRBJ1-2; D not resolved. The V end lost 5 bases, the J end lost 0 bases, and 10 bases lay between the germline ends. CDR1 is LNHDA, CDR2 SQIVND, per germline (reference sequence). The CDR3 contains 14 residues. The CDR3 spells CASSVRGANYGYTF. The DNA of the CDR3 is TGTGCCAGTAGTGTAAGAGGAGCTAACTATGGCTACACCTTC.

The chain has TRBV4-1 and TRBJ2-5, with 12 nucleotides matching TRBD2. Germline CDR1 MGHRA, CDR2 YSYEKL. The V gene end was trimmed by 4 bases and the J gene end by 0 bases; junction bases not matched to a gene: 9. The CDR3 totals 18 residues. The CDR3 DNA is TGCGCCAGCAGCCTAATACTAGCGGGGGGCGGATACCAAGAGACCCAGTACTTC. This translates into CASSLILAGGGYQETQYF.

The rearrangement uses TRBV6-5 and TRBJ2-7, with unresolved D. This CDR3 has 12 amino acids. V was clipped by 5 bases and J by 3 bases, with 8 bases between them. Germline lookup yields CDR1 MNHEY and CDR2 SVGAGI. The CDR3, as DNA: TGTGCCAGCAGTCCAGATCACTACGAGCAGTACTTC. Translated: CASSPDHYEQYF.

CDR3 DNA sequence: TGCGCCAGCAGCCAAGAAACCCACAGGGCAGGACCTGGCTACACCTTC. Amino acid sequence: CASSQETHRAGPGYTF. The V and J genes are TRBV4-3 and TRBJ1-2, with a tentative D call TRBD1 (6 bases). Germline-derived CDR1 and CDR2 are LGHNA and YSLEER. CDR3 length: 16 residues. The V end was cut by 0 bases, the J end by 7 bases, with 18 bases between.

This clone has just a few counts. The CDR3 is CASSYSAGYYGYTF. The DNA of the CDR3 is TGTGCCAGCAGTTACAGCGCCGGCTACTATGGCTACACCTTC. The chain employs TRBV6-5 and TRBJ1-2; D unclear. Germline assignment: CDR1 MNHEY and CDR2 SVGAGI. The CDR3 runs to 14 residues. V lost 2 bases, J lost 3 bases, and 10 bases lay in between.

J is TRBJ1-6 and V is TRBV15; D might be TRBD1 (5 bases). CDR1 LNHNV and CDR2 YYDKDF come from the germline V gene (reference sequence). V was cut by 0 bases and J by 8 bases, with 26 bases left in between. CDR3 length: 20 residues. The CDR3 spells CATSRDLAGFLQRDYSPLHF. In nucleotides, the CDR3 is TGTGCCACCAGCAGAGATCTGGCAGGGTTCCTCCAAAGAGATTATTCACCCCTCCACTTT.

CDR3 protein: CAISGDRGRGYTF. In DNA, the CDR3 is TGTGCCATCAGCGGGGACAGGGGGCGAGGCTACACCTTC. This rearrangement joins TRBV10-3 to TRBJ1-2, with 12 bases that match TRBD1. CDR3 size: 13 residues. Per the germline V gene, CDR1 is ENHRY and CDR2 is SYGVKD. Germline trimming cut 6 bases from V and 8 bases from J; bases unmatched to any gene: 4.

As DNA, the CDR3 is TGTGCCAGCAGTACCGGGACTAGAATCACCGGGGAGCTGTTTTTT. Translated: CASSTGTRITGELFF. This chain connects TRBV6-5 to TRBJ2-2, with TRBD2 matching over 8 bases. The CDR3 is 15 amino acids. The V gene end was trimmed by 5 bases and the J gene end by 4 bases; junction bases not matched to a gene: 6. Germline V CDR1 and CDR2: MNHEY, SVGAGI.

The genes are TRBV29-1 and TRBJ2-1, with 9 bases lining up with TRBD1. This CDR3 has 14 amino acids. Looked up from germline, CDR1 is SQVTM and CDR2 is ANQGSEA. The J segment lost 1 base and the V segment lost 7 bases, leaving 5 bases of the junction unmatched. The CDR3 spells CSALGQGSYNEQFF. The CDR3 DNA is TGCAGCGCCCTTGGACAGGGGTCCTACAATGAGCAGTTCTTC.

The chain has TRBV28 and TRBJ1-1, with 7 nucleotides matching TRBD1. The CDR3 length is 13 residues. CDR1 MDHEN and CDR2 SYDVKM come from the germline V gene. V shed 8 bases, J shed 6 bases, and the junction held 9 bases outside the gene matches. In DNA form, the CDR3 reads TGTGCCAGCGAACCACAGGGGCACGCTGAAGCTTTCTTT. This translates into CASEPQGHAEAFF.

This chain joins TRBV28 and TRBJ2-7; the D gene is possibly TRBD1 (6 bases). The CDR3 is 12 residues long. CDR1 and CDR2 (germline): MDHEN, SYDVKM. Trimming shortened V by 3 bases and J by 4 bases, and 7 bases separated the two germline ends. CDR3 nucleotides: TGTGCCAGCAGTTTCAGGGGTTACGAGCAGTACTTC. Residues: CASSFRGYEQYF. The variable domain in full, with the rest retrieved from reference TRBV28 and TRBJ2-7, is DVKVTQSSRYLVKRTGEKVFLECVQDMDHENMFWYRQDPGLGLRLIYFSYDVKMKEKGDIPEGYSVSREKKERFSLILESASTNQTSMYLCASSFRGYEQYFGPGTRLTVT.

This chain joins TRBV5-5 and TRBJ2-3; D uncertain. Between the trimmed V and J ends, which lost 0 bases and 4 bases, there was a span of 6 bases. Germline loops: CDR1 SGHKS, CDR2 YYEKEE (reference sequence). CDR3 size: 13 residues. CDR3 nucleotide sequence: TGTGCCAGCAGCTTGGCTGGAGCAGATACGCAGTATTTT. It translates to CASSLAGADTQYF.

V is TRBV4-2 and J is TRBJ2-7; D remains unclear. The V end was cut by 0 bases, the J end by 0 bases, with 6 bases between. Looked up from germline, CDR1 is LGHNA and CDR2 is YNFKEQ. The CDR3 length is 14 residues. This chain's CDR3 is CASSQDSPSYEQYF. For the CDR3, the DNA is TGTGCCAGCAGCCAAGATTCTCCCTCCTACGAGCAGTACTTC.

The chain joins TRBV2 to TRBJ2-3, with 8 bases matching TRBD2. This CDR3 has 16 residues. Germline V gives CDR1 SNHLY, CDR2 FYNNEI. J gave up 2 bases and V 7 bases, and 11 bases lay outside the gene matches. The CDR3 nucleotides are TGTGCCAGCAAGCGACGTAGCGGGGCAGACACAGATACGCAGTATTTT. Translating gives CASKRRSGADTDTQYF.

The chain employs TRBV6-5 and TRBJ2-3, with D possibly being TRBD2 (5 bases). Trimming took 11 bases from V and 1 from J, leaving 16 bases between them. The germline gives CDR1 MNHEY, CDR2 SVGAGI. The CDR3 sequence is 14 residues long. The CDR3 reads CAPKRRARTDTQYF. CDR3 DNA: TGTGCCCCCAAAAGGCGGGCCCGCACAGATACGCAGTATTTT.

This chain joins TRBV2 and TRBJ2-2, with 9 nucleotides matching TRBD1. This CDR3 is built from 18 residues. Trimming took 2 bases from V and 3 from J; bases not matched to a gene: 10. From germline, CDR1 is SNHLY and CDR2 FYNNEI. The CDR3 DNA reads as TGTGCCAGCAGTGAATTTCGGGGACAGGGACATCACACCGGGGAGCTGTTTTTT. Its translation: CASSEFRGQGHHTGELFF.

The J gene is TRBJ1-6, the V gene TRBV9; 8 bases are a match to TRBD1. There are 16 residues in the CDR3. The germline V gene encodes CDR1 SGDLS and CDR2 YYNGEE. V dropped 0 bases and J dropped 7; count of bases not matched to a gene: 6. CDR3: CASSVGQGAQNSPLHF. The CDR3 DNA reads TGTGCCAGCAGCGTAGGCCAGGGGGCTCAGAATTCACCCCTCCACTTT.

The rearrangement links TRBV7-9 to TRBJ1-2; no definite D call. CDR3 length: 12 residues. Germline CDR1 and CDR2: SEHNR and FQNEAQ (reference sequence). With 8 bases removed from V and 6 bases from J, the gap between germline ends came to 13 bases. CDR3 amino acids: CASLDDSDGYTF. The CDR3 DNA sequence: TGTGCCAGCCTAGACGATTCCGATGGCTACACCTTC. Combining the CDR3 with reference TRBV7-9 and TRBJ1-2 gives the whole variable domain DTGVSQNPRHKITKRGQNVTFRCDPISEHNRLYWYRQTLGQGPEFLTYFQNEAQLEKSRLLSDRFSAERPKGSFSTLEIQRTEQGDSAMYLCASLDDSDGYTFGSGTRLTVV.

In nucleotides, the CDR3 is TGTGCCATCCGAGGCGGGTCAGATACGCAGTATTTT. It translates to CAIRGGSDTQYF. This chain joins TRBV10-3 and TRBJ2-3, with D tentatively TRBD2 (5 bases). V gave up 8 bases and J gave up 4 bases, with 10 bases separating them. The CDR3 consists of 12 residues. Germline loops: CDR1 ENHRY, CDR2 SYGVKD.

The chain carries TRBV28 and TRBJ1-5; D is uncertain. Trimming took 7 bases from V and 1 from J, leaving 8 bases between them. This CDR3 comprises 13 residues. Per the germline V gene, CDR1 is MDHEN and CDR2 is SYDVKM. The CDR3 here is CASTIQSNQPQHF. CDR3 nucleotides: TGTGCCAGCACGATACAGAGCAATCAGCCCCAGCATTTT.

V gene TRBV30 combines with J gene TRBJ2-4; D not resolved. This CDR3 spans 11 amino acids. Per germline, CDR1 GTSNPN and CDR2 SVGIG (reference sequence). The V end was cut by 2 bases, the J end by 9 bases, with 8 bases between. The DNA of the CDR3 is TGTGCCTGGAGTCCATCATCCATTCAGTACTTC. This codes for CAWSPSSIQYF.

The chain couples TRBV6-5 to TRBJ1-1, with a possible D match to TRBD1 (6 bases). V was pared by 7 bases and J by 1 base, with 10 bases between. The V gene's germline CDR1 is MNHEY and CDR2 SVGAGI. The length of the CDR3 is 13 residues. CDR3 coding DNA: TGTGCCAGCATGGGGGGGGCGAACACTGAAGCTTTCTTT. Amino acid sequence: CASMGGANTEAFF.

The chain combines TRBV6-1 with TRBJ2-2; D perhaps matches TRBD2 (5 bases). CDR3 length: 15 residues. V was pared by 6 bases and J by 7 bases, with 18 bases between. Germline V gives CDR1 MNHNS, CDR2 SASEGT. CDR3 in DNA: TGTGCCAGCAGGCCACGCCGGGGATCAGGCGGGGAGCTGTTTTTT. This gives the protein CASRPRRGSGGELFF.

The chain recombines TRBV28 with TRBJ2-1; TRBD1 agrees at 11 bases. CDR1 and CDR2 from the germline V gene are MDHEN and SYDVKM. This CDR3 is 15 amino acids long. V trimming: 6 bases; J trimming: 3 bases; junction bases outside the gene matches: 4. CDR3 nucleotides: TGTGCCAGCAGCCCCGGGACAGGGGGCTACAATGAGCAGTTCTTC. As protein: CASSPGTGGYNEQFF.

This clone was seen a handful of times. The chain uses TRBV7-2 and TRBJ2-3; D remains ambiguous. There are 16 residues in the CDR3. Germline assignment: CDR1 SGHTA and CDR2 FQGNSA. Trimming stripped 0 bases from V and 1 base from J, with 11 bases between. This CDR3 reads CASSLAAAPGTDTQYF. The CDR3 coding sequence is TGTGCCAGCAGCTTAGCGGCTGCTCCCGGCACAGATACGCAGTATTTT.

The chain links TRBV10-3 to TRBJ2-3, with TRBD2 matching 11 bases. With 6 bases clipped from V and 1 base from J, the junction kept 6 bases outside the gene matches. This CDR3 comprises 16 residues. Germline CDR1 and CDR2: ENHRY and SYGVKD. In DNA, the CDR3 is TGTGCCATCAGACCAGGGACTAGCGGTGGCACAGATACGCAGTATTTT. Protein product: CAIRPGTSGGTDTQYF.

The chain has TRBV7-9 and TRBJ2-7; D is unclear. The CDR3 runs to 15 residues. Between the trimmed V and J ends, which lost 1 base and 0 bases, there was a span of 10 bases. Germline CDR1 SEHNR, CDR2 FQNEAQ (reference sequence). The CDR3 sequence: CASSLVGASSYEQYF. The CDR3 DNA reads TGTGCCAGCAGCTTAGTTGGCGCTAGCTCCTACGAGCAGTACTTC.

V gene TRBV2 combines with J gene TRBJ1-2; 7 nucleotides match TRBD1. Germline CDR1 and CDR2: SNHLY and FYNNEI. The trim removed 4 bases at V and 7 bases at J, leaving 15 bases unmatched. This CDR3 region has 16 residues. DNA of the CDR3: TGTGCCAGCAGTGTGTTGACAGGGATGAATCTTCGTGGCTACACCTTC. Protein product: CASSVLTGMNLRGYTF.

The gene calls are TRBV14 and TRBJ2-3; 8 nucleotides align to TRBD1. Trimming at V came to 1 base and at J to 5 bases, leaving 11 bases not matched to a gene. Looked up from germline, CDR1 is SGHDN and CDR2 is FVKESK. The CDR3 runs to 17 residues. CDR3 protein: CASSQAPGQGVGDTQYF. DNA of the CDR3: TGTGCCAGCAGCCAAGCCCCCGGACAGGGAGTGGGAGATACGCAGTATTTT.